This TCR beta chain appears in the sequencing data of a study of cytomegalovirus exposure and HLA in healthy donors. Study-wide background: The roughly 130 validation repertoires, a later analysis reported, used the same platform as the 600 to 700 repertoires from the first cohort. Study conclusions and caveats: The investigators catalogued 150 to 200 TCR beta chains as cytomegalovirus-associated.

Measured with immunoSEQ multiplex PCR; TCRdb has only the in-frame clones, and not every one. Among over 200,000 clones listed, about 90% were seen once. The CDR3 consists of 14 residues. Looked up from germline, CDR1 is SGHAT and CDR2 is FQNNGV. The V segment lost 5 bases and the J segment 7 bases; nucleotides outside the gene matches: 7. About this clone itself: The target antigen is unknown.

This chain uses TRBV11-2 with TRBJ2-2; 7 nucleotides line up with TRBD2. The specimen was PBMCs. The sequence was collected from a woman younger than 35 in good health and CMV-seronegative. The CDR3 here is CASSPSGNDGELFF. In nucleotides, the CDR3 is TGTGCCAGCAGCCCGAGCGGGAACGACGGGGAGCTGTTTTTT. Looking up the rest from reference TRBV11-2 and TRBJ2-2 gives the full variable domain: EAGVAQSPRYKIIEKRQSVAFWCNPISGHATLYWYQQILGQGPKLLIQFQNNGVVDDSQLPKDRFSAERLKGVDSTLKIQPAKLEDSAVYLCASSPSGNDGELFFGEGSRLTVL.